This is a list of T cell receptor beta chains from one sample in a study of PD-1 blockade in classical Hodgkin lymphoma. Sequencing used immunoSEQ multiplex PCR; TCRdb keeps in-frame clones, though not all of them. The data contain about 15,000 clones, 60% to 85% of them seen just once; the ten biggest clones take up 1.5% to 2%. The sample here was CD4+ T cells from blood, taken before the fourth cycle of nivolumab. The receptors were gathered from a human donor with classical Hodgkin lymphoma. Both conserved end residues are part of each CDR3. The order of the fields is V gene, D gene, J gene, clone size, CDR3 length, CDR3 DNA, CDR3 protein. The D gene is left open where the match is weak. Size is stated for part of the rows, as once, few or many counts, or as a class when the clone is expanded.

>TRBV6-6|NA|TRBJ2-7|NA|13
TGTGCCAGCACCCCTCAGGGGAACTACGAGCAGTACTTC
CASTPQGNYEQYF
>TRBV13|TRBD1|TRBJ2-5|NA|14
TGTGCCAGCAGCCCCCCAGGGGGTAGGGAGACCCAGTACTTC
CASSPPGGRETQYF
>TRBV2|TRBD1|TRBJ2-7|NA|14
TGTGCCAGCACCCCGGACAGGGGGACCTACGAGCAGTACTTC
CASTPDRGTYEQYF
>TRBV2|NA|TRBJ2-7|NA|13
TGTGCCAGCAGTCTCCACATGGAGAGCGAGCAGTACTTC
CASSLHMESEQYF
>TRBV5-4|TRBD1|TRBJ1-1|NA|14
TGTGCCAGCAGCTTCGGACAGGGGGGCACTGAAGCTTTCTTT
CASSFGQGGTEAFF
>TRBV6-1|NA|TRBJ1-3|NA|13
TGTGCCAGCAGCCTAATATCTGGAAACACCATATATTTT
CASSLISGNTIYF
>TRBV4-2|NA|TRBJ2-7|once|13
TGTGCCAGCAGCCAGGGCAGAACCTACGAGCAGTACTTC
CASSQGRTYEQYF
>TRBV7-2|NA|TRBJ1-3|NA|15
TGTGCCAGCAGCTTAGATCCGGGTTCCGGAAACACCATATATTTT
CASSLDPGSGNTIYF
>TRBV5-6|TRBD1|TRBJ2-5|NA|15
TGTGCCAGCAGCCCCGGACAGGGTCAATTGGAGACCCAGTACTTC
CASSPGQGQLETQYF
>TRBV15|TRBD1|TRBJ1-3|NA|18
TGTGCCACCAGCGGAGGACAGGGGGTGTCCCGCTCTGGAAACACCATATATTTT
CATSGGQGVSRSGNTIYF
>TRBV7-9|NA|TRBJ2-1|NA|18
TGTGCCAGCAGCTTAGTATTTTGGGCGGTAAACTCCTACAATGAGCAGTTCTTC
CASSLVFWAVNSYNEQFF
>TRBV19|TRBD2|TRBJ2-1|NA|16
TGTGCCAGTAGTATAGCGGGAGGGCGATCCTACAATGAGCAGTTCTTC
CASSIAGGRSYNEQFF
>TRBV25-1|TRBD2|TRBJ2-4|NA|15
TGTGCCAGCAGTGATTCAGCGGGAGGCAAAAACATTCAGTACTTC
CASSDSAGGKNIQYF
>TRBV7-9|NA|TRBJ1-1|NA|12
TGTGCCAGCAGCTCCAGATGGGGGGTAGCTTTCTTT
CASSSRWGVAFF
>TRBV6-6|TRBD2|TRBJ2-7|few|14
TGTGCCAGCAGTCCGAGCGGGAGCTCCTACGAGCAGTACTTC
CASSPSGSSYEQYF
>TRBV6-5|NA|TRBJ2-7|NA|14
TGTGCCAGCAGGGCAATCGTAGGAGCCTACGAGCAGTACTTC
CASRAIVGAYEQYF
>TRBV4-1|NA|TRBJ1-1|NA|17
TGCGCCAGCAGCCAAGGTCTCGGGGGCTCCGGGAACACTGAAGCTTTCTTT
CASSQGLGGSGNTEAFF
>TRBV11-3|NA|TRBJ2-3|NA|14
TGTGCCAGCAGCTTGCCAGGAGAGGTAGATACGCAGTATTTT
CASSLPGEVDTQYF
>TRBV7-2|TRBD2|TRBJ2-1|NA|15
TGTGCCAGCAGCCAGCAACTACTAGCGGGCGATGAGCAGTTCTTC
CASSQQLLAGDEQFF
>TRBV27|NA|TRBJ2-3|NA|13
TGTGCCAGCAGTTTATTCGTCACAGATACGCAGTATTTT
CASSLFVTDTQYF
>TRBV5-1|TRBD1|TRBJ2-1|NA|15
TGCGCCAGCAGCACCGGGACAGGGTCACACCATGAGCAGTTCTTC
CASSTGTGSHHEQFF
>TRBV28|TRBD2|TRBJ2-4|NA|13
TGTGCCAGCAGTTATGTGGGAGGGAACATTCAGTACTTC
CASSYVGGNIQYF
>TRBV28|NA|TRBJ2-3|NA|15
TGTGCCAGCAGCATACAGGTCGCCTTCACAGATACGCAGTATTTT
CASSIQVAFTDTQYF
>TRBV5-5|NA|TRBJ1-5|NA|14
TGTGCCAGCAGCTTGGCCGTAGAAAATCGGCCCCAGCATTTT
CASSLAVENRPQHF
>TRBV11-3|TRBD1|TRBJ2-2|NA|16
TGTGCCAGCAGCTTAGTAGGGGGCACGGTCACCGGGGAGCTGTTTTTT
CASSLVGGTVTGELFF
>TRBV5-1|TRBD2|TRBJ2-7|few|15
TGCGCCAGCAGCTTGGCCTTCGGCGGGAGCTACGAGCAGTACTTC
CASSLAFGGSYEQYF
>TRBV6-6|TRBD1|TRBJ1-1|few|12
TGTGCCAGCACACCAGGGGGGGTTGAAGCTTTCTTT
CASTPGGVEAFF
>TRBV2|TRBD2|TRBJ2-6|NA|20
TGTGCCAGCAGGGCGACTAGCGGGAGGGCCAGGGGCTCTGGGGCCAACGTCCTGACTTTC
CASRATSGRARGSGANVLTF
>TRBV7-8|NA|TRBJ2-3|NA|13
TGTGCCAGCAGCTTAGCGCGGGACCGCCCGCGGTATTTT
CASSLARDRPRYF
>TRBV7-9|TRBD2|TRBJ2-7|NA|17
TGTGCCAGCAGCTTCCAAATGATAGCGGGCTACTCCTACGAGCAGTACTTC
CASSFQMIAGYSYEQYF
>TRBV6-1|NA|TRBJ2-1|NA|14
TGTGCCAGCTTCCGGCGAGGGGTCTACAATGAGCAGTTCTTC
CASFRRGVYNEQFF
>TRBV4-1|NA|TRBJ1-5|NA|16
TGCGCCAGCAGCCAAGATCGGCAGGGCCTCAATCAGCCCCAGCATTTT
CASSQDRQGLNQPQHF
>TRBV10-2|TRBD2|TRBJ2-1|NA|15
TGCGCCAGCAGCACTAGCGGGAGGGCCGTCAGTGAGCAGTTCTTC
CASSTSGRAVSEQFF
>TRBV19|NA|TRBJ1-5|NA|12
TGTGCCAGTAGTAAAATAAATCAGCCCCAGCATTTT
CASSKINQPQHF
>TRBV11-2|NA|TRBJ2-2|NA|14
TGTGCCAGCAGCTCCGACAGGAACACCGGGGAGCTGTTTTTT
CASSSDRNTGELFF
>TRBV11-2|NA|TRBJ1-2|NA|14
TGTGCCAGCAGCACCGACAGGTTTGCCGAAGGCTACACCTTC
CASSTDRFAEGYTF
>TRBV10-2|NA|TRBJ2-5|NA|13
TGCGCCAGCGGAGTTGGGGGAGCAAAGACCCAGTACTTC
CASGVGGAKTQYF
>TRBV6-1|NA|TRBJ1-5|NA|12
TGTGCCAGCAGTGAAGTATGGCAGCCCCAGCATTTT
CASSEVWQPQHF
>TRBV6-5|TRBD1|TRBJ2-7|NA|14
TGTGCCAGCAGTTACGACAGGGCCTCCTACGAGCAGTACTTC
CASSYDRASYEQYF
>TRBV15|NA|TRBJ1-4|once|15
TGTGCCACCAGCAAAGACGTCAGGGGTTTCGAAAAACTGTTTTTT
CATSKDVRGFEKLFF
>TRBV19|TRBD1|TRBJ1-5|NA|15
TGTGCCAGTAGACAGGGGGGATCTAGCAATCAGCCCCAGCATTTT
CASRQGGSSNQPQHF
>TRBV10-3|TRBD2|TRBJ2-1|NA|15
TGTGCCATCAGTGTTTCTAGCGGGGGGTACAATGAGCAGTTCTTC
CAISVSSGGYNEQFF
>TRBV18|TRBD2|TRBJ2-1|NA|16
TGTGCCAGCTCACAATCCGGGACTAGCGGGTACAATGAGCAGTTCTTC
CASSQSGTSGYNEQFF